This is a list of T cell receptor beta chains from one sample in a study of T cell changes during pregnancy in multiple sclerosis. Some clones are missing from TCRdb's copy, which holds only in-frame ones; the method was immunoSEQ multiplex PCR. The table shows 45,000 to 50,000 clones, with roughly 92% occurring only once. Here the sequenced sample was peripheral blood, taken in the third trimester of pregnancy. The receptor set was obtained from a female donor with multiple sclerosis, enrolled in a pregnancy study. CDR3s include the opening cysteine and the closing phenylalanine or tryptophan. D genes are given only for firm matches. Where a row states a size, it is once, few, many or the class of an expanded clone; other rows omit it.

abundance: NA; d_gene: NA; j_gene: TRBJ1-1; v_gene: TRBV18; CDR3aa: CASSLSVYTEAFF; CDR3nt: TGTGCCAGCTCACTGTCGGTTTACACTGAAGCTTTCTTT
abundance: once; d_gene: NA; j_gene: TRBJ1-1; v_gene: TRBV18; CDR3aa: CASSPPNGLSTEAFF; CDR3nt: TGTGCCAGCTCACCACCGAACGGGTTGAGCACTGAAGCTTTCTTT
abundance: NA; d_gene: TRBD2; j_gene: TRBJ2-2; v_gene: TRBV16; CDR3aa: CASMPFGGRADTGELFF; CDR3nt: TGTGCCAGCATGCCTTTCGGCGGGAGGGCCGACACCGGGGAGCTGTTTTTT
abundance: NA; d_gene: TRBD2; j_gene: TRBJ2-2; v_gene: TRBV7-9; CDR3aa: CASSLDLAGGPAGELFF; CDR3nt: TGTGCCAGCAGCTTAGACCTAGCGGGAGGGCCTGCCGGGGAGCTGTTTTTT
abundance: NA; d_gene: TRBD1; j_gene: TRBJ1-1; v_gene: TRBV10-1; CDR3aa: CASSLLTGVMGNTEAFF; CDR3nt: TGCGCCAGCAGCTTACTGACAGGGGTGATGGGGAACACTGAAGCTTTCTTT
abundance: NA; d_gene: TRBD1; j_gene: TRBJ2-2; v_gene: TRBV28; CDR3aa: CASSPWGQGASHVGELFF; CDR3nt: TGTGCCAGCAGTCCCTGGGGACAGGGGGCAAGTCATGTCGGGGAGCTGTTTTTT
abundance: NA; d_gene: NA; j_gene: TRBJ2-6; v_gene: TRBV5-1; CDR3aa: CASSGWSSSGANVLTF; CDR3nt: TGCGCCAGCAGCGGATGGAGTAGCTCTGGGGCCAACGTCCTGACTTTC
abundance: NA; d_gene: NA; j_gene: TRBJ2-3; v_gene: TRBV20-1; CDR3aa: CSAPLADTQYF; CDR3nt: TGCAGTGCTCCCCTAGCGGATACGCAGTATTTT
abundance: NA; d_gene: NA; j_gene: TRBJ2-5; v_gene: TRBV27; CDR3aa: CASSISGPQETQYF; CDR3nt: TGTGCCAGCAGTATCAGCGGGCCTCAAGAGACCCAGTACTTC
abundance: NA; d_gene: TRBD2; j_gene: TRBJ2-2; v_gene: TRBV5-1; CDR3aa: CASSLTSGTNTGELFF; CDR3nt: TGCGCCAGCAGCTTGACTAGCGGAACGAACACCGGGGAGCTGTTTTTT
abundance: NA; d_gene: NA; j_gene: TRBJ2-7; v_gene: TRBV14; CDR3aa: CASSQVWPFYEQYF; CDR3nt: TGTGCCAGCAGCCAAGTATGGCCTTTCTACGAGCAGTACTTC
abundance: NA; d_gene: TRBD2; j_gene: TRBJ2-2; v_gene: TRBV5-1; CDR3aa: CASSRTSGRVDTGELFF; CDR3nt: TGCGCCAGCAGCAGGACTAGCGGGAGAGTCGACACCGGGGAGCTGTTTTTT
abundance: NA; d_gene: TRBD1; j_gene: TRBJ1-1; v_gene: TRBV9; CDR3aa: CASSITGGSEAFF; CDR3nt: TGTGCCAGCAGCATAACAGGGGGATCTGAAGCTTTCTTT
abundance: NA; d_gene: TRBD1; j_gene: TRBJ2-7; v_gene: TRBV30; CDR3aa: CAWSRQGAATYEQYF; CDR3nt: TGTGCCTGGAGTCGACAGGGGGCAGCCACCTACGAGCAGTACTTC